This entry features one T cell receptor beta chain sequence. The target of this receptor is not known. No base qualities exist here, and no much larger clone lies one base off it. Each donor gave one peripheral blood draw, averaging approximately 110 mL, which was collected into heparinised tubes. Using a panel that included CD45RO, CCR7, CD25, CD127, CD95 and CD27, naive, central memory, regulatory and stem cell-like memory CD4+ T cells were sorted on a BD FACSAria II. All sorted populations exceeded 95% purity. PBMCs were isolated immediately by Lymphoprep density gradient centrifugation and stained directly without culture. So that batch effects would be minimized, each experiment stained and sorted samples in pairs, pairing one healthy donor with one patient. The entire amount of isolated RNA was reverse transcribed using the High Capacity cDNA Reverse Transcription Kit, so the sequenced TCRB transcripts were expressed ones. Deep immunoSEQ sequencing was performed on naive, central memory and regulatory T cell samples, with an average of roughly 4 million total reads per sample. Sorted cells were lysed in RLT buffer and RNA was extracted with DNase-treated RNeasy Micro or Mini kits, depending on cell number. Each cell subset was processed separately to prevent cross-contamination, with patient and healthy donor samples processed together. TCRB sequences were amplified from cDNA with the immunoSEQ multiplex PCR, producing 87-bp fragments spanning the CDR3 region. Sequencing of the amplicons was performed on the Illumina HiSeq platform. From the authors' description of their analysis: PCR bias was corrected computationally using synthetic template baselines, and reads within Hamming distance 2 were collapsed, with unmergeable singletons discarded. By aligning reads against IMGT, V, D and J genes, CDR3 length, and insertions or deletions at six rearrangement sites were assigned. Within each subset, clonotype counts were normalized to sorted cell number, after which true diversity and Gini coefficients were computed with the tcR R package. Repertoire sharing was quantified using the overlap coefficient calculated on TCRB nucleotide sequences. Out-of-frame TCRB sequences from naive cells were analyzed to stand in for the pre-selection repertoire. Sourced from immuneACCESS, this table was stored by TCRdb with only in-frame sequences that have V and J called. A share of the clones is absent; for the studies checked, an unresolved V gene accounts for under half, and the remainder has no known explanation. V and J calls and clone size are as listed in that table; D and trimming were resolved from the DNA. This sample gives roughly 400,000 clones in total; about 14% of them show up just once. The top ten constitute approximately 0.019% of the sample.

The entry originates in a study of beta chain features in type 1 diabetes (dated by TCRdb to the late 2010s). Regarding the complete study: Mean age, gender distribution, total cell number and subset yield were not different between patients and healthy donors. A total of roughly 100 million sorted cells were examined across all samples, and the number of cells per subset was strongly correlated with RNA yield. In the study, TCRB repertoires of sorted circulating CD4+ T cell subsets from recently diagnosed type 1 diabetes patients were compared with those of matched healthy donors. Regulatory and stem cell-like memory subsets were obtained from only 8 patients and about eight healthy donors, while naive and central memory subsets were obtained from all 30 or so donors.

The germline V gene gives CDR1 as SGHRS and CDR2 as YFSETQ. V and J are trimmed by 0 bases and 10 bases, and the gene matches miss 4 bases of the junction. The CDR3 starts with the cysteine, ends with the phenylalanine, and has 14 residues. Just the 42-base CDR3 DNA is kept, in frame starting at base 1. The paper as a whole reports these results and caveats: In all four CD4+ subsets, TCRB CDR3 length was moderately but significantly shorter in type 1 diabetes patients. At VDJ recombination sites, type 1 diabetes patients had fewer insertions and more deleted nucleotides, which implies abnormalities in thymic rearrangement. Naive, central memory and regulatory TCRB repertoires appeared to be more similar among patients than among healthy donors. Because cDNA rather than genomic DNA was sequenced, highly expressing activated cells could have been over-represented, although no difference in activation and CD3 levels was found between groups. PCR might favor shorter templates, but patient and control samples were amplified and corrected together, so any skew would affect both groups equally. Because small numbers of individuals were included in the HLA sub-analyses, any influence of HLA type on TCRB rearrangement was left unresolved.

What was sequenced was naive CD4+ T cells from blood. The sample's cell subset or site label is to be understood as: true naive CD4+ T cells. The source is a woman between 18 and 30 years old in good health. The V and J genes are TRBV5-1 and TRBJ2-1; the central 10 bases match TRBD2. CDR3 sequence: CASSLEAGGGEQFF. The nucleotides read TGCGCCAGCAGCTTGGAAGCGGGAGGGGGGGAGCAGTTCTTC.